Listed below are T cell receptor beta chains from one sample, sequenced in a study of read filtering for tumor transcriptome and immune sequencing. TCRdb used MiXCR to reprocess the reads, holding one entry per CDR3 protein. Among approximately 90,000 distinct CDR3 sequences listed, around 12% were seen once. Material: a population of CD138-negative cells sorted from bone marrow. The receptor source for this set is a donor at least 40 years old with multiple myeloma. Both conserved end residues are part of each CDR3. Fields, in order: V gene, J gene, D gene, clone size, CDR3 DNA, CDR3 protein. The D gene is left open where the match is weak. Clone size is stated in some rows and not others, as once, few, many or a class when expanded.

TRBV28	TRBJ2-2	-	many	TGTGCCAGCAGTCTTCCACAGACCGGGGAGCTGTTTTTT	CASSLPQTGELFF
TRBV29-1	TRBJ1-1	-	-	TGCAGCGGAGGGACTTCGGGCACTGAAGCTTTCTTT	CSGGTSGTEAFF
TRBV18	TRBJ1-3	TRBD1	many	TGTGCCAGCTCACCAGTCCAGGGGGAATTAACTGGAAACACCATATATTTT	CASSPVQGELTGNTIYF
TRBV20-1	TRBJ2-1	-	many	TGCAGTGCCTCCACTAGCTTCGGAACAATGAATGAGCAGTTCTTC	CSASTSFGTMNEQFF
TRBV20-1	TRBJ2-2	-	many	TGCAGTGCCACCCGTGGCAGCACGAACACCGGGGAGCTGTTTTTT	CSATRGSTNTGELFF
TRBV29-1	TRBJ1-1	TRBD1	many	TGCAGCGCCGCGGACAGGGGCGATGAAGCTTTCTTT	CSAADRGDEAFF
TRBV29-1	TRBJ2-5	TRBD1	many	TGCAGCGCGGGACAGGGGGCGGGAGAGACCCAGTACTTC	CSAGQGAGETQYF
TRBV7-9	TRBJ2-1	TRBD2	-	TGTGCCAGCAGCTTATCACTAGCGGAGAGCAATGAGCAGTTCTTC	CASSLSLAESNEQFF
TRBV29-1	TRBJ2-3	-	many	TGCAGCGGGGGGGCCCCAGATACGCAGTATTTT	CSGGAPDTQYF
TRBV20-1	TRBJ2-2	-	many	TGCAGTGCCACCCGGGATCCGGGACGGGCAAACACCGGGGAGCTGTTTTTT	CSATRDPGRANTGELFF
TRBV28	TRBJ2-7	TRBD1	many	TGCGCCAGCAGGGTGCCGGGACAGGGCTCCTACGAGCAGTACTTC	CASRVPGQGSYEQYF
TRBV12-3/TRBV12-4	TRBJ2-1	TRBD2	many	TGTGCCAGCAGTAGTAGCGGGGCCCACAATGAGCAGTTCTTC	CASSSSGAHNEQFF
TRBV4-1	TRBJ2-3	-	many	TGCGCCAGCAGCCAAGGATGGGCAGATACGCAGTATTTT	CASSQGWADTQYF
TRBV28	TRBJ1-5	-	many	TGTGCCAGCAGTTTAATGGGAACGGGTCAGCCCCAGCATTTT	CASSLMGTGQPQHF
TRBV5-1	TRBJ2-7	TRBD1	many	TGCGCCAGCAGCTCTATACAGGGGCTCGTTGGGTACGAGCAGTACTTC	CASSSIQGLVGYEQYF
TRBV20-1	TRBJ1-5	TRBD1	-	TGCAGTGCTAACCGGGACAGGGAGAATCAGCCCCAGCATTTT	CSANRDRENQPQHF
TRBV6-6	TRBJ2-7	-	many	TGTGCCAGCAGTTGGGCGTACGAGCAGTACTTC	CASSWAYEQYF
TRBV18	TRBJ2-7	-	-	TGTGCCAGCTCATACAGGGATGCGGACGAGCATTACTTC	CASSYRDADEHYF
TRBV28	TRBJ2-7	-	many	TGTGCCAGCAGTTTACCCGGAAGCAAGGTTTACGAGCAGTACTTC	CASSLPGSKVYEQYF
TRBV25-1	TRBJ2-5	-	many	TGTGCCAGCAGTGACCTATCGCCGTACCAAGAGACCCAGTACTTC	CASSDLSPYQETQYF
TRBV29-1	TRBJ2-1	-	many	TGCAGCCTTAAACCGGGCAGCCTAAGCTCCTACAATGAGCAGTTCTTC	CSLKPGSLSSYNEQFF
TRBV5-1	TRBJ2-7	-	many	TGCGCCAGCAGCCTCCAGGGGACCTCCTACGAGCAGTACTTC	CASSLQGTSYEQYF
TRBV7-2	TRBJ2-1	-	many	TGTGCCAGCAGCTTAGTGGTTGGGGGTGGTGAGCAGTTCTTC	CASSLVVGGGEQFF
TRBV12-3/TRBV12-4	TRBJ2-5	-	many	TGTGCCAGCAGCCGTGGACCGGAGGGGGGAGAGACCCAGTACTTC	CASSRGPEGGETQYF
TRBV12-3/TRBV12-4	TRBJ2-3	-	many	TGTGCCAGCAGCCTTTTCACAGGAGCTTTCACAGATACGCAGTATTTT	CASSLFTGAFTDTQYF
TRBV29-1	TRBJ2-5	-	many	TGCAGCGTTGAAGAGACAGCCCAAGAGACCCAGTACTTC	CSVEETAQETQYF
TRBV27	TRBJ2-1	TRBD2	many	TGTGCCAGCAGCCTAAAAAGCGGGAGAAGGGACAATGAGCAGTTCTTC	CASSLKSGRRDNEQFF
TRBV20-1	TRBJ2-5	-	many	TGCAGTGCCTCTGGACAGAAACAAGAGACCCAGTACTTC	CSASGQKQETQYF
TRBV5-1	TRBJ2-1	TRBD1	many	TGCGCCAGCAGCGAGGGACAGGGGAGCTCCTACAATGAGCAGTTCTTC	CASSEGQGSSYNEQFF
TRBV15	TRBJ2-1	-	many	TGTGCCACCAGCAGGGGGTCGGGCGGGTACAATGAGCAGTTCTTC	CATSRGSGGYNEQFF
TRBV20-1	TRBJ1-4	-	many	TGCAGTGCAGATGGTGAAAAACTGTTTTTT	CSADGEKLFF
TRBV27	TRBJ1-4	-	many	TGTGCCAGCATCGACAGGAGAGGAAAACTGTTTTTT	CASIDRRGKLFF